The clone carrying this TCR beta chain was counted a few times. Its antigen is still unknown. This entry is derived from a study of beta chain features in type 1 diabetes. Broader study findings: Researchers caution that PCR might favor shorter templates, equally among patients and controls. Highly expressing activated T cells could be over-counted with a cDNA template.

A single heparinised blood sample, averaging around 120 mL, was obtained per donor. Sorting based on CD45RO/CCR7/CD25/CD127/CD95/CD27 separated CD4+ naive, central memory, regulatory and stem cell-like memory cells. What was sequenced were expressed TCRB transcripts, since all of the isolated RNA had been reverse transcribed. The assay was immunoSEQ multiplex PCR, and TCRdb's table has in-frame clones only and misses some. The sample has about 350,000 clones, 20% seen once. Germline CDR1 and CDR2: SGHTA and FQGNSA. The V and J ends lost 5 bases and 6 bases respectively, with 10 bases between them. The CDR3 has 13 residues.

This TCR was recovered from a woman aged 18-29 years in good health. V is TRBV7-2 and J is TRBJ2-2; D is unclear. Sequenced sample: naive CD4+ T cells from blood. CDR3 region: CASSPRYSGELFF. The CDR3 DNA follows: TGTGCCAGCAGCCCCCGGTATTCCGGGGAGCTGTTTTTT.